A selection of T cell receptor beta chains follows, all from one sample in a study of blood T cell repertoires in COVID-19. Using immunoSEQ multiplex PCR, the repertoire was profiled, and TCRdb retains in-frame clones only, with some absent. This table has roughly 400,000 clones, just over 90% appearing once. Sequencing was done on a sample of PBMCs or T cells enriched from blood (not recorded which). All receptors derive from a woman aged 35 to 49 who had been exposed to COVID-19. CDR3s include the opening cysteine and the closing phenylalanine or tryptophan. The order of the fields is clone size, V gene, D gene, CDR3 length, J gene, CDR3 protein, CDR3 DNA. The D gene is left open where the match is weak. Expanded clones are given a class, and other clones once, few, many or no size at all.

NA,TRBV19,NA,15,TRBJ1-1,CASSIDPGENTEAFF,TGTGCCAGTAGTATAGATCCAGGCGAGAACACTGAAGCTTTCTTT
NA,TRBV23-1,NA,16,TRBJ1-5,CASSQPRNGSNQPQHF,TGCGCCAGCAGTCAACCTCGTAACGGTAGCAATCAGCCCCAGCATTTT
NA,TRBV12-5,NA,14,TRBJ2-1,CASGLGPGYNEQFF,TGTGCTAGTGGTTTGGGGCCAGGGTACAATGAGCAGTTCTTC
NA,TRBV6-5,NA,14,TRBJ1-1,CASSYGGEYTEAFF,TGTGCCAGCAGTTACGGGGGGGAGTACACTGAAGCTTTCTTT
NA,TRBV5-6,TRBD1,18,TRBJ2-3,CASSTDRGTHFSTDTQYF,TGTGCCAGCAGCACGGACAGGGGGACTCACTTTAGCACAGATACGCAGTATTTT
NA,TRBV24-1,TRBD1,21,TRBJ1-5,CATSERVVRQGKNNSNQPQHF,TGTGCCACCAGTGAACGTGTAGTGAGACAGGGCAAAAACAATAGCAATCAGCCCCAGCATTTT
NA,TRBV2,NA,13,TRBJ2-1,CASSRGWVNEQFF,TGTGCCAGCAGTAGGGGGTGGGTGAATGAGCAGTTCTTC
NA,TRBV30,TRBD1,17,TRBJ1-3,CAWSGDRGPVGGNTIYF,TGTGCCTGGAGTGGAGACAGGGGACCAGTGGGTGGAAACACCATATATTTT
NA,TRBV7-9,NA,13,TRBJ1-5,CASSQGLDQPQHF,TGTGCCAGCAGCCAGGGGCTTGACCAGCCCCAGCATTTT
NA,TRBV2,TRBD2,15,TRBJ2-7,CASSADPGGPYEQYF,TGTGCCAGCAGTGCCGATCCGGGAGGGCCCTACGAGCAGTACTTC
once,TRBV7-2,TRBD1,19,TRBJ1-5,CASSLAGQINLYSNQPQHF,TGTGCCAGCAGCTTAGCGGGACAGATCAACTTATATAGCAATCAGCCCCAGCATTTT
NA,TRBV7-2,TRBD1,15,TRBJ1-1,CASSLNRGLNTEAFF,TGTGCCAGCAGCTTAAACAGGGGTCTCAACACTGAAGCTTTCTTT
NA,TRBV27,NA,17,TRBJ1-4,CASSPRGRVTTNEKLFF,TGTGCCAGCAGTCCCCGCGGCAGGGTAACAACTAATGAAAAACTGTTTTTT
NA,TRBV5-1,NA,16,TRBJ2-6,CASSLGLPSGANVLTF,TGCGCCAGCAGCTTGGGACTACCCTCTGGGGCCAACGTCCTGACTTTC
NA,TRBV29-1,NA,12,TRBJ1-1,CSTRRGNTEAFF,TGCAGCACCCGCCGGGGGAACACTGAAGCTTTCTTT
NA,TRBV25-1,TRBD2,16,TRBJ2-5,CASSEGSSGAQETQYF,TGTGCCAGCAGTGAAGGGTCTAGCGGGGCCCAAGAGACCCAGTACTTC
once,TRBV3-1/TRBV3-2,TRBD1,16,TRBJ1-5,CASSPKGAGSNQPQHF,TGTGCCAGCAGTCCGAAGGGGGCCGGGAGCAATCAGCCCCAGCATTTT
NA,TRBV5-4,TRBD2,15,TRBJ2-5,CASSRVSGGAETQYF,TGTGCCAGCAGCCGCGTTAGCGGGGGGGCGGAGACCCAGTACTTC
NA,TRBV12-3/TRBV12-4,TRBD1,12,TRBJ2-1,CASSLTGGDAFF,TGTGCCAGCAGTCTAACAGGGGGCGATGCGTTCTTC
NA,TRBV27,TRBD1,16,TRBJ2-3,CASSLWGTGITDTQYF,TGTGCCAGCAGTTTATGGGGGACAGGGATCACAGATACGCAGTATTTT
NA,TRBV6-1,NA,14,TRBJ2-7,CASSEMTSTYEQYF,TGTGCCAGCAGTGAGATGACATCGACCTACGAGCAGTACTTC
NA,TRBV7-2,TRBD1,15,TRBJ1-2,CASSTQTGAGYGYTF,TGTGCCAGCAGCACCCAGACAGGGGCCGGCTATGGCTACACCTTC
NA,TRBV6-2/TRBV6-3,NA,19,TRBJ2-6,CASSFQVGREVSGANVLTF,TGTGCCAGCAGTTTTCAGGTTGGCAGGGAAGTCTCTGGGGCCAACGTCCTGACTTTC
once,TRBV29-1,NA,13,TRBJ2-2,CSVGARRSGELFF,TGCAGCGTTGGAGCACGCCGTTCCGGGGAGCTGTTTTTT
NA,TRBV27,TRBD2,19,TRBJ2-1,CASSLRLAGTLLPYNEQFF,TGTGCCAGCAGTTTACGGCTAGCGGGGACGCTGTTGCCTTACAATGAGCAGTTCTTC
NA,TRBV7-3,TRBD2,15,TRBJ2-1,CASSFKAGPYNEQFF,TGTGCCAGCAGCTTTAAAGCGGGGCCCTACAATGAGCAGTTCTTC
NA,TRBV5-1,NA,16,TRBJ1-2,CASHPTGPAGRYGYTF,TGCGCCAGCCACCCGACAGGTCCCGCCGGGAGGTATGGCTACACCTTC
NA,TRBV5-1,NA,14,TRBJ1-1,CASSLVGGVGEAFF,TGCGCCAGCAGCTTGGTTGGGGGCGTGGGTGAAGCTTTCTTT
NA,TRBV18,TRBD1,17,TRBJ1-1,CASSPPTNTGENTEAFF,TGTGCCAGCTCACCACCAACAAATACAGGGGAAAACACTGAAGCTTTCTTT
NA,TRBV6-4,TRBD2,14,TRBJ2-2,CASSAARGAGELFF,TGTGCCAGCAGTGCCGCCCGGGGGGCCGGGGAGCTGTTTTTT
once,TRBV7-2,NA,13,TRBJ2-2,CASSRTASRELFF,TGTGCCAGCAGCCGGACAGCTTCCCGGGAGCTGTTTTTT
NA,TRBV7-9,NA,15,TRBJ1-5,CASSLGGLGDQPQHF,TGTGCCAGCAGCTTAGGGGGTCTGGGAGACCAGCCCCAGCATTTT
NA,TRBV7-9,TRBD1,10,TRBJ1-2,CASSYDRATF,TGTGCCAGCAGCTATGACAGGGCCACCTTC
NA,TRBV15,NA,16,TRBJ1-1,CATSRVVLGGNTEAFF,TGTGCCACCAGCAGAGTCGTTTTAGGGGGGAACACTGAAGCTTTCTTT
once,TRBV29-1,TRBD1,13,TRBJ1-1,CSVDQGAWTEAFF,TGCAGCGTTGACCAGGGGGCGTGGACTGAAGCTTTCTTT
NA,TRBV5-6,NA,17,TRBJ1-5,CASSLGVREGEIQPQHF,TGTGCCAGCAGCTTGGGTGTCCGGGAGGGAGAAATTCAGCCCCAGCATTTT
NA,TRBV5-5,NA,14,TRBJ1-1,CASSNRQSGTEAFF,TGTGCCAGCAGCAATCGACAATCGGGGACTGAAGCTTTCTTT
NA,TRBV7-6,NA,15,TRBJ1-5,CASSQARGGNQPQHF,TGTGCCAGCAGCCAAGCCAGGGGCGGCAATCAGCCCCAGCATTTT
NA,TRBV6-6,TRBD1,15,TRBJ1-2,CASSYFGQGSRGYTF,TGTGCCAGCAGTTACTTCGGACAGGGTAGCCGTGGCTACACCTTC
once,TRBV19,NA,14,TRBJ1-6,CASSAEFGNSPLHF,TGTGCCAGTAGTGCTGAGTTCGGGAATTCACCCCTCCACTTT
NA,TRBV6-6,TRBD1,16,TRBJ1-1,CASSSQLSTGTTEAFF,TGTGCCAGCAGTTCCCAACTCTCGACAGGGACCACTGAAGCTTTCTTT